A single sample gave rise to the 30 T cell receptor beta chains below, sequenced in a study of patients and donors after allogeneic stem cell transplantation. Using its own MiXCR run on the RT-PCR reads, TCRdb lists one record per CDR3 protein. The profile shows tens of thousands of distinct CDR3 sequences, just under 5% of them singletons. Sequenced sample: blood, either unsorted or a sorted T cell fraction (not recorded which). The receptors were sampled from a human donor who was either an allogeneic HSCT recipient or a stem cell or donor lymphocyte infusion donor (not recorded which). It is not recorded whose cells these are; they may come from a transplant donor.

This clonotype was recorded at least ten times. The V gene is TRBV5-6, the J gene TRBJ2-3, with D possibly TRBD2 on 7 matching bases. This CDR3 has 16 amino acids. Germline CDR1 reads SGHDT; CDR2 reads YYEEEE. With 3 bases removed from V and 2 bases from J, the gap between germline ends came to 16 bases. CDR3 sequence: CASSSGGPAFTDTQYF. The CDR3 nucleotides are TGTGCCAGCAGCTCCGGGGGGCCAGCTTTCACAGATACGCAGTATTTT.

In its sample, this clonotype was seen many times. The chain uses TRBV9 and TRBJ2-1; no clear D gene. Trimming shortened V by 1 base and J by 9 bases, and 11 bases separated the two germline ends. The CDR3 loop spans 13 amino acids. Germline V gives CDR1 SGDLS, CDR2 YYNGEE. The CDR3, as DNA: TGTGCCAGCAGCGTATCCTCCCACGGTGAGCAGTTCTTC. This encodes CASSVSSHGEQFF.

Ten or more counts support this clonotype. The gene calls are TRBV20-1 and TRBJ2-6, with D perhaps matching TRBD1 (6 bases). Trimming pared 2 bases from V and 0 bases from J, leaving 8 bases between. This CDR3 is 15 amino acids long. CDR1 DFQATT and CDR2 SNEGSKA come from the germline V gene (reference sequence). For the CDR3, the DNA is TGCAGTGCTAGACAGGGGAGCTCTGGGGCCAACGTCCTGACTTTC. It translates to CSARQGSSGANVLTF.

The sample holds many counts of this clonotype. The rearrangement links TRBV5-4 to TRBJ1-3; D is possibly TRBD1 (5 bases). Deletions cut 4 bases from V and 0 bases from J, with 14 bases between. The V gene's germline CDR1 is SGHNT and CDR2 YYREEE (reference sequence). This CDR3 has 16 amino acids. Written as DNA, the CDR3 is TGTGCCAGCAGCCCGGGACCGGGAGGCTCTGGAAACACCATATATTTT. This encodes CASSPGPGGSGNTIYF. Looking up the rest from reference TRBV5-4 and TRBJ1-3 gives the full variable domain: ETGVTQSPTHLIKTRGQQVTLRCSSQSGHNTVSWYQQALGQGPQFIFQYYREEENGRGNFPPRFSGLQFPNYSSELNVNALELDDSALYLCASSPGPGGSGNTIYFGEGSWLTVV.

This clonotype was seen repeatedly, ten times or more. This chain joins TRBV5-1 and TRBJ2-1; a possible D gene is TRBD2 (5 bases). The CDR3 has 16 amino acids. Per the germline V gene, CDR1 is SGHRS and CDR2 is YFSETQ. Trimming shortened V by 0 bases and J by 1 base, and 11 bases separated the two germline ends. CDR3 sequence reads: CASSLVGVGSYNEQFF. Here the CDR3 DNA reads TGCGCCAGCAGCTTGGTCGGGGTGGGATCCTACAATGAGCAGTTCTTC.

This clonotype was counted many times. The V and J genes are TRBV7-8 and TRBJ1-1; TRBD1 is a possible D gene (6 bases). CDR1 SGHVS and CDR2 FQNEAQ come from the germline V gene. Deletions cut 1 base from V and 8 bases from J, with 8 bases between. The CDR3 is made up of 12 amino acids. DNA for the CDR3: TGTGCCAGCAGCTTAGAGGGGGGAGAAGCTTTCTTT. Its protein product is CASSLEGGEAFF.

Ten or more counts support this clonotype. In nucleotides, the CDR3 is TGTGCCAGCAGACGAAGACTCATTCGGCGGGGCACAGATACGCAGTATTTT. It encodes CASRRRLIRRGTDTQYF. The gene calls are TRBV2 and TRBJ2-3, with D possibly TRBD2 on 5 matching bases. Germline V gives CDR1 SNHLY, CDR2 FYNNEI. Trimming took 6 bases from V and 1 from J, leaving 20 bases between them. CDR3 length equals 17 residues.

This clonotype came up a few times. The genes are TRBV19 and TRBJ1-6, with 9 bases matching TRBD1. Trimming removed 4 bases from V and 7 bases from J; junction bases left unmatched: 8. The CDR3 totals 16 residues. Germline V gene data show CDR1 as LNHDA and CDR2 as SQIVND (reference sequence). CDR3 bases: TGTGCCAGTAGTACCGGGACAGGGCGAGTGAATTCACCCCTCCACTTT. This codes for CASSTGTGRVNSPLHF.

This clonotype has ten or more counts. J is TRBJ2-1 and V is TRBV5-1; 13 bases match TRBD2. There are 14 residues in the CDR3. V dropped 7 bases and J dropped 5; count of bases not matched to a gene: 3. Germline lookup yields CDR1 SGHRS and CDR2 YFSETQ. The CDR3: CASWGLAGHNEQFF. The CDR3 DNA reads as TGCGCCAGCTGGGGACTAGCGGGGCACAATGAGCAGTTCTTC.

This clonotype has ten or more counts. The chain has TRBV14 and TRBJ2-5; possible D gene TRBD1, 7 bases. Per germline, CDR1 SGHDN and CDR2 FVKESK. CDR3 length: 15 residues. V was shortened by 4 bases and J by 2 bases, with 14 bases between the two germline ends. CDR3: CASSRLGGQQETQYF. The CDR3 nucleotides read TGTGCCAGCAGCCGGCTGGGGGGACAGCAAGAGACCCAGTACTTC.

The chain recombines TRBV12-3 or TRBV12-4 with TRBJ2-6; D uncertain. Trimming pared 8 bases from V and 0 bases from J, leaving 11 bases between. The CDR3 spans 15 residues. CDR3: CASRDANSGANVLTF. The CDR3 nucleotides are TGTGCCAGCCGCGACGCGAACTCTGGGGCCAACGTCCTGACTTTC.

This clonotype occurred many times. The V call is TRBV18, the J call TRBJ1-2; tentative D call: TRBD1 (6 bases). Germline V gives CDR1 KGHSH, CDR2 LQKENI. This CDR3 is built from 13 residues. The V end lost 5 bases, the J end lost 3 bases, and 10 bases lay between the germline ends. The CDR3 reads CASSEDRDYGYTF. CDR3 DNA sequence: TGTGCCAGCTCAGAGGACAGAGACTATGGCTACACCTTC.

The sample holds many counts of this clonotype. V usage is TRBV9 and J usage is TRBJ2-2; 13 nucleotides line up with TRBD2. V shed 3 bases, J shed 3 bases, and the junction held 2 bases outside the gene matches. The CDR3 sequence is 16 residues long. The V gene's germline CDR1 is SGDLS and CDR2 YYNGEE. CDR3 protein: CASSETSGGYTGELFF. The CDR3 DNA reads as TGTGCCAGCAGCGAGACTAGCGGGGGGTACACCGGGGAGCTGTTTTTT.

This clonotype was counted many times. The chain carries TRBV18 and TRBJ1-2, with D perhaps matching TRBD1 (6 bases). Looked up from germline, CDR1 is KGHSH and CDR2 is LQKENI. The CDR3 sequence is 14 residues long. Trimming took 3 bases from V and 2 from J, leaving 10 bases between them. CDR3 nucleotides: TGTGCCAGCTCACCCCTAGGACAGAACTATGGCTACACCTTC. This encodes CASSPLGQNYGYTF.

The V gene is TRBV6-1, the J gene TRBJ1-5, with a weak D call TRBD1 (5 bases). The germline CDR1 and CDR2 sequences are MNHNS and SASEGT. V dropped 6 bases and J dropped 0 bases, with 12 bases sitting between them. The CDR3 has 15 residues. The CDR3 sequence: CASSRARDSNQPQHF. The CDR3 DNA sequence: TGTGCCAGCAGCCGGGCCAGGGATAGCAATCAGCCCCAGCATTTT.

Many counts were recorded for this clonotype. The V gene is TRBV25-1, the J gene TRBJ1-1, with D possibly being TRBD1 (5 bases). This CDR3 comprises 15 residues. The V gene's germline CDR1 is MGHDK and CDR2 SYGVNS. The V end was cut by 0 bases, the J end by 3 bases, with 11 bases between. CDR3 sequence: CASSEYGGADTEAFF. In nucleotides, the CDR3 is TGTGCCAGCAGTGAATATGGGGGTGCGGACACTGAAGCTTTCTTT.

J is TRBJ1-6 and V is TRBV20-1, with TRBD1 as a possible D gene (5 bases). Germline V gives CDR1 DFQATT, CDR2 SNEGSKA (reference sequence). The CDR3 runs to 16 residues. Trimming took off 5 bases at V and 12 bases at J, with 26 bases between the two ends. The CDR3 region is CSARPTPTGAVEPLHF. CDR3 sequence (DNA): TGCAGTGCTCGACCCACACCCACCGGGGCAGTGGAACCCCTCCACTTT.

The sample holds many counts of this clonotype. The chain has TRBV4-1 and TRBJ2-1; TRBD2 is a possible D gene (5 bases). With 8 bases removed from V and 5 bases from J, the gap between germline ends came to 19 bases. Germline V lookup: CDR1 MGHRA, CDR2 YSYEKL. The CDR3 is made up of 15 amino acids. CDR3 DNA sequence: TGCGCCAGCCGCGCCGGGCTGGCGGGTAACAATGAGCAGTTCTTC. Translation gives CASRAGLAGNNEQFF.

This clonotype was observed many times. J is TRBJ1-6 and V is TRBV6-1; TRBD1 agrees at 9 bases. From germline, CDR1 is MNHNS and CDR2 SASEGT. The CDR3 is 16 residues long. V was pared by 4 bases and J by 5 bases, with 6 bases of the junction left unmatched. CDR3 sequence reads: CASSVQGAPNNSPLHF. CDR3 in DNA: TGTGCCAGCAGTGTACAGGGGGCGCCTAATAATTCACCCCTCCACTTT.

The table lists this clonotype with many counts. The chain uses TRBV5-1 and TRBJ2-5; D is unclear. The CDR3 contains 14 residues. With 1 base removed from V and 1 base from J, the gap between germline ends came to 8 bases. From germline, CDR1 is SGHRS and CDR2 YFSETQ. The CDR3 nucleotides read TGCGCCAGCAGCTTGTTGTCCTTCCAAGAGACCCAGTACTTC. The encoded protein is CASSLLSFQETQYF.

This clonotype came up many times. This chain connects TRBV13 to TRBJ2-1; 7 positions match TRBD2. This CDR3 region has 15 residues. V lost 5 bases, J lost 4 bases, and 8 bases stayed unmatched. Germline CDR1 PRHDT, CDR2 FYEKMQ (reference sequence). The CDR3 DNA reads as TGTGCCAGCAGCCCCTTCGGGGGGATTTACAATGAGCAGTTCTTC. Protein product: CASSPFGGIYNEQFF.

This clonotype was recorded a few times. CDR3 protein: CASSLGEGGQETQYF. DNA of the CDR3: TGTGCCAGCAGCTTAGGGGAGGGGGGCCAAGAGACCCAGTACTTC. The rearrangement links TRBV11-3 to TRBJ2-5; weak D call: TRBD2 (7 bases). Trimming took 1 base from V and 1 from J, leaving 10 bases between them. CDR3 length equals 15 residues. Germline V lookup: CDR1 SGHNT, CDR2 YENEEA.

This clonotype was detected only a few times. The chain carries TRBV11-2 and TRBJ2-7; TRBD1 is a possible D gene (6 bases). Germline V gene lookup returns CDR1 SGHAT and CDR2 FQNNGV. The ends were cut back, 1 base at V and 4 bases at J, with 14 bases in the middle. CDR3 length equals 15 residues. The CDR3: CASSLGPDRMYEQYF. The DNA for the CDR3 is TGTGCCAGCAGCTTAGGCCCAGACAGGATGTACGAGCAGTACTTC.

In its sample, this clonotype was seen a few times. The chain links TRBV9 to TRBJ2-1, with 14 bases lining up with TRBD2. The CDR3 has 17 residues. The V segment lost 6 bases and the J segment 5 bases; nucleotides outside the gene matches: 10. Germline CDR1 SGDLS, CDR2 YYNGEE. In nucleotides, the CDR3 is TGTGCCAGCAACCAGACTAGCGGGGGGGGATTCAACAATGAGCAGTTCTTC. Translated: CASNQTSGGGFNNEQFF.

This clonotype was found many times. V usage is TRBV11-2 and J usage is TRBJ2-5, with D perhaps TRBD2 (6 bases). Looked up from germline, CDR1 is SGHAT and CDR2 is FQNNGV. With 0 bases removed from V and 4 bases from J, the gap between germline ends came to 9 bases. The CDR3 length is 14 residues. For the CDR3, the DNA is TGTGCCAGCAGCTTAGATCCCGGGGGAGAGACCCAGTACTTC. Translation: CASSLDPGGETQYF.

This clonotype has ten or more counts. The gene calls are TRBV15 and TRBJ2-1; D remains unclear. CDR1 and CDR2 from the germline V gene are LNHNV and YYDKDF (reference sequence). The CDR3 runs 15 residues. The ends were cut back, 0 bases at V and 5 bases at J, with 11 bases in the middle. CDR3 loop: CATSRDRHRDNEQFF. The CDR3 region has the DNA TGTGCCACCAGCAGAGATCGTCACAGAGACAATGAGCAGTTCTTC.

This clonotype appeared many times. A junction boundary mismatches the germline segment, possibly from a read error. The chain uses TRBV7-3 and TRBJ2-7; no firm D call. CDR3 length: 14 amino acids. Germline V gene data show CDR1 as SGHTA and CDR2 as FQGTGA. CDR3 DNA: TGTGCCAGCAGCTTTCAGGTGAACTCCAACGAGCAGTACTTC. Its translation: CASSFQVNSNEQYF.

This clonotype was counted only a few times. J is TRBJ1-2 and V is TRBV19; D ambiguous. Germline CDR1 and CDR2: LNHDA and SQIVND (reference sequence). The CDR3 runs to 13 residues. V dropped 7 bases and J dropped 2 bases, with 11 bases sitting between them. In DNA form, the CDR3 reads TGTGCCAGTACAATCGGCGGAAACTATGGCTACACCTTC. It translates to CASTIGGNYGYTF.

This clonotype was counted many times. V is TRBV29-1 and J is TRBJ1-3; D gene ambiguous. The germline V gene has CDR1 SQVTM and CDR2 ANQGSEA. Trimming cost V 6 bases and J 2 bases, with 8 bases left between them. CDR3 length: 12 residues. The CDR3 spells CSVQTPGNTIYF. In DNA form, the CDR3 reads TGCAGCGTGCAGACACCTGGAAACACCATATATTTT.

This clonotype was observed many times. V is TRBV20-1 and J is TRBJ2-1, with a tentative D call TRBD2 (6 bases). The V and J ends lost 5 bases and 4 bases respectively, with 18 bases between them. From germline, CDR1 is DFQATT and CDR2 SNEGSKA (reference sequence). This CDR3 is 15 amino acids long. This CDR3 is CSAPLVGTPYNEQFF. The CDR3 coding sequence is TGCAGTGCTCCTTTAGTTGGGACTCCTTACAATGAGCAGTTCTTC.